The entry below describes one T cell receptor beta chain. Its antigen is as yet unknown. These data belong to a study of T cell responses to AZD1222 COVID-19 vaccine. TCRdb's copy holds only in-frame clones and misses some; the assay was immunoSEQ multiplex PCR. The data contain about 110,000 clones, roughly 90% of them seen just once; the ten biggest clones take up 17%. Broader study findings: Spike-specific TCR breadth and depth both grew after two AZD1222 doses.

The sequences come from peripheral blood, collected on day 0 of AZD1222 vaccination. This TCR came from an adult in good health.

CDR3 nucleotides: TGTGCCAGCAGCCCCCGTGGTAGCGGGAGATCAGATACGCAGTATTTT. This codes for CASSPRGSGRSDTQYF. The V and J genes are TRBV7-3 and TRBJ2-3, with 9 bases that match TRBD2. The J segment lost 4 bases and the V segment lost 5 bases, leaving 10 bases of the junction unmatched. CDR1 and CDR2 from the germline V gene are SGHTA and FQGTGA. The CDR3 totals 16 residues.